One T cell receptor (beta chain) is described in this entry. The sample originates from a study of blood T cell repertoires in COVID-19. About the research overall: The origin of the acute and convalescent COVID-19 samples was the United States, Italy and Spain.

Germline CDR1 reads MNHEY; CDR2 reads SVGAGI. There are 12 residues in the CDR3. The V and J ends lost 7 bases and 6 bases respectively, with 10 bases between them. Authors' analysis steps: It was from reference gene primer amplification that nucleated cell counts were estimated. The repertoire was sequenced with immunoSEQ multiplex PCR; TCRdb's copy has only in-frame clones and lacks some. D and trimming were read from the DNA, whereas the V and J calls and clone size are those reported in that table. The sample consists of 100,000 to 120,000 clones, around 79% of them appearing once. V is TRBV6-5 and J is TRBJ1-5; D is perhaps TRBD1 (5 bases). The source is a woman aged 80 or over with active or convalescent COVID-19. Sequences were obtained from peripheral blood. The CDR3 sequence: CASTGSVQPQHF. CDR3 bases: TGTGCCAGCACAGGGTCAGTTCAGCCCCAGCATTTT.